The 26 T cell receptor beta chains below were found in one sample sequenced in a study of blood T cell repertoires in COVID-19 (dated by TCRdb to the early 2020s). The method behind the library was the immunoSEQ multiplex PCR assay. This is the immuneACCESS table as TCRdb keeps it, with only in-frame sequences that have V and J called. A part of the clones is gone; compared with another copy, unresolved V genes explain less than half, and the rest is unexplained. The sample has approximately 250,000 clones on record, around 89% of them singletons. Jointly, the top ten make up roughly 3.7% of the sample. Sequenced material: PBMCs or T cells enriched from blood (not recorded which). The source of these receptors is a woman under 40 who had recovered from COVID-19.

The chain joins TRBV6-5 to TRBJ1-1; no clear D. This CDR3 has 14 amino acids. CDR1 MNHEY and CDR2 SVGAGI come from the germline V gene. With 5 bases removed from V and 0 bases from J, the gap between germline ends came to 10 bases. CDR3 residues: CASSRGSMNTEAFF. In DNA, the CDR3 is TGTGCCAGCAGTCGAGGGAGTATGAACACTGAAGCTTTCTTT.

V and J are TRBV4-1 and TRBJ2-1, with TRBD2 identical over 9 bases. This CDR3 comprises 15 residues. Germline CDR1 MGHRA, CDR2 YSYEKL. Trimming removed 0 bases from V and 6 bases from J; junction bases left unmatched: 3. The CDR3 here is CASSQEGLAINEQFF. Here the CDR3 DNA reads TGCGCCAGCAGCCAAGAGGGACTAGCCATCAATGAGCAGTTCTTC.

The chain has TRBV30 and TRBJ2-3; 7 nucleotides agree with TRBD2. Germline V lookup: CDR1 GTSNPN, CDR2 SVGIG (reference sequence). The junction had 0 bases not matched to a gene; V was cut back by 3 bases and J by 0 bases. The CDR3 is 13 amino acids. The CDR3 bases are TGTGCCTGGAGGCGGGAGAGCACAGATACGCAGTATTTT. Its translation is CAWRRESTDTQYF.

CDR3 bases: TGTGCCAGCAGCCTTGGGACAGCCTACACCGGGGAGCTGTTTTTT. It yields the protein CASSLGTAYTGELFF. The gene calls are TRBV4-2 and TRBJ2-2; 7 bases are a match to TRBD1. The length of the CDR3 is 15 residues. Germline V gives CDR1 LGHNA, CDR2 YNFKEQ. V shed 4 bases and J 3 bases; nucleotides not matched to a gene: 5.

V and J are TRBV18 and TRBJ2-3; 7 bases fit TRBD1. Germline assignment: CDR1 KGHSH and CDR2 LQKENI. V shed 8 bases and J 6 bases; nucleotides not matched to a gene: 8. CDR3 size: 13 residues. CDR3 DNA: TGTGCCAGCCTCGACAGGGTGATGGATACGCAGTATTTT. Protein product: CASLDRVMDTQYF.

This chain links TRBV5-1 with TRBJ2-2; D remains ambiguous. Trimming shortened V by 1 base and J by 2 bases, and 9 bases separated the two germline ends. Germline CDR1 is SGHRS and CDR2 is YFSETQ. The CDR3 is 15 residues long. The CDR3 is CASSLTAVNTGELFF. As DNA, the CDR3 is TGCGCCAGCAGCTTGACCGCAGTTAACACCGGGGAGCTGTTTTTT.

The chain recombines TRBV28 with TRBJ1-2; possibly TRBD1 for D (5 bases). Trimming stripped 1 base from V and 4 bases from J, with 7 bases between. CDR3 length: 13 residues. Germline-derived CDR1 and CDR2 are MDHEN and SYDVKM. Here the CDR3 reads CASSLSQGYGYTF. Here the CDR3 DNA reads TGTGCCAGCAGTTTATCCCAGGGCTATGGCTACACCTTC.

The rearrangement joins TRBV19 to TRBJ1-5; weak D call: TRBD1 (5 bases). V was cut by 4 bases and J by 0 bases, with 13 bases left in between. Germline V gene data show CDR1 as LNHDA and CDR2 as SQIVND (reference sequence). The CDR3 loop spans 16 amino acids. CDR3 bases: TGTGCCAGTAGTAGCGGGAGGAGGGGTAGCAATCAGCCCCAGCATTTT. It encodes CASSSGRRGSNQPQHF.

This chain links TRBV28 with TRBJ1-2; D call uncertain. Trimming pared 6 bases from V and 5 bases from J, leaving 10 bases between. The CDR3 has 12 residues. CDR1 MDHEN and CDR2 SYDVKM come from the germline V gene. In DNA, the CDR3 is TGTGCCAGCAGGGACTGGCGATATGGCTACACCTTC. This sequence encodes CASRDWRYGYTF.

The gene calls are TRBV7-9 and TRBJ1-5; 12 positions match TRBD1. Germline CDR1 reads SEHNR; CDR2 reads FQNEAQ (reference sequence). Unmatched junction bases numbered 6, after V lost 2 bases and J lost 7 bases. CDR3 length: 16 amino acids. CDR3 DNA sequence: TGTGCCAGCAGCTTATCAGGGACAGGGGGCGTCCAGCCCCAGCATTTT. Protein product: CASSLSGTGGVQPQHF.

The rearrangement joins TRBV27 to TRBJ1-1; no definite D call. Deletions cut 3 bases from V and 0 bases from J, with 5 bases between. Germline V gene sequence: CDR1 MNHEY, CDR2 SMNVEV (reference sequence). CDR3 length equals 13 residues. The CDR3 DNA follows: TGTGCCAGCAGTTTGACACTGAACACTGAAGCTTTCTTT. Its protein is CASSLTLNTEAFF.

This chain uses TRBV25-1 with TRBJ2-1, with TRBD1 as a possible D gene (6 bases). This CDR3 comprises 15 residues. CDR1 and CDR2 from the germline V gene are MGHDK and SYGVNS. Trimming took off 3 bases at V and 0 bases at J, with 9 bases between the two ends. CDR3 amino acids: CASSEATGSYNEQFF. The CDR3 nucleotides read TGTGCCAGCAGTGAGGCGACAGGCTCCTACAATGAGCAGTTCTTC.

This chain uses TRBV9 with TRBJ1-4, with D uncertain. The CDR3 runs 14 residues. CDR1 SGDLS and CDR2 YYNGEE come from the germline V gene. The germline V and J ends were trimmed by 0 bases and 2 bases, with 5 bases remaining between them. The CDR3 DNA reads as TGTGCCAGCAGCGTAGGCGCTACTAATGAAAAACTGTTTTTT. Protein: CASSVGATNEKLFF.

The chain recombines TRBV27 with TRBJ1-1, with D maybe TRBD1 (5 bases). V was cut by 4 bases and J by 1 base, with 7 bases left in between. Germline values: CDR1 MNHEY, CDR2 SMNVEV (reference sequence). This CDR3 spans 13 amino acids. CDR3 region: CASSYGGNTEAFF. CDR3 in DNA: TGTGCCAGCAGTTACGGGGGGAACACTGAAGCTTTCTTT.

The chain employs TRBV21-1 and TRBJ1-6; the D segment call TRBD1 is taken from the table without a DNA check. TRBV21-1 is a listed pseudogene. The CDR3 totals 15 residues. The CDR3 region is CASKDVDRVDSPLHF. CDR3 DNA: TGTGCCAGCAAGGACGTCGACAGGGTTGATTCACCCCTCCACTTT.

The V gene is TRBV28, the J gene TRBJ2-5, with TRBD1 matching over 10 bases. The CDR3 contains 17 residues. From germline, CDR1 is MDHEN and CDR2 SYDVKM. The ends lost 6 bases at V and 2 bases at J; junction bases unmatched: 12. CDR3 in amino acids: CASSTWADRGGQETQYF. CDR3 nucleotides: TGTGCCAGCAGCACCTGGGCGGACAGGGGGGGACAAGAGACCCAGTACTTC.

The genes are TRBV27 and TRBJ1-1, with a tentative D call TRBD1 (6 bases). Germline V gives CDR1 MNHEY, CDR2 SMNVEV (reference sequence). V was clipped by 4 bases and J by 4 bases, with 19 bases between them. The CDR3 runs to 16 residues. CDR3 in amino acids: CASSSGAGARGTEAFF. For the CDR3, the DNA is TGTGCCAGCAGTTCCGGAGCCGGGGCCAGGGGCACTGAAGCTTTCTTT.

The chain combines TRBV25-1 with TRBJ1-3; TRBD1 agrees at 7 bases. Germline V lookup: CDR1 MGHDK, CDR2 SYGVNS. After removal of 6 bases from V and 0 bases from J, the junction contained 11 bases not matched to a gene. The CDR3 loop spans 17 amino acids. The CDR3: CASRALEGAFSGNTIYF. CDR3 DNA: TGTGCCAGCAGGGCCTTGGAGGGGGCCTTCTCTGGAAACACCATATATTTT. The full variable domain, its missing parts supplied by reference TRBV25-1 and TRBJ1-3, is EADIYQTPRYLVIGTGKKITLECSQTMGHDKMYWYQQDPGMELHLIHYSYGVNSTEKGDLSSESTVSRIRTEHFPLTLESARPSHTSQYLCASRALEGAFSGNTIYFGEGSWLTVV.

This chain uses TRBV5-5 with TRBJ1-1; 9 bases fit TRBD1. Germline CDR1 and CDR2: SGHKS and YYEKEE (reference sequence). The CDR3 sequence is 15 residues long. V gave up 4 bases and J gave up 3 bases; unmatched junction bases: 7. The CDR3 region is CASSGQTGGYTEAFF. The CDR3 bases are TGTGCCAGCAGCGGGCAGACAGGGGGATACACTGAAGCTTTCTTT. The whole variable domain, remainder taken from reference TRBV5-5 and TRBJ1-1, is DAGVTQSPTHLIKTRGQQVTLRCSPISGHKSVSWYQQVLGQGPQFIFQYYEKEERGRGNFPDRFSARQFPNYSSELNVNALLLGDSALYLCASSGQTGGYTEAFFGQGTRLTVV.

V gene TRBV10-2 combines with J gene TRBJ1-2; TRBD1 aligns across 12 bases. The CDR3 is 15 amino acids. V lost 5 bases to trimming and J lost 5 bases; unmatched junction nucleotides: 6. Germline CDR1 is WSHSY and CDR2 is SAAADI. The CDR3 bases are TGCGCCAGCAGTACTCCGGGACAGGGGGCTTATGGCTACACCTTC. Translating gives CASSTPGQGAYGYTF.

The chain couples TRBV19 to TRBJ1-4; 10 bases match TRBD1. This CDR3 has 14 amino acids. Losses at the gene ends were 5 bases for V and 5 bases for J; bases not matched to a gene: 2. In germline, CDR1 is LNHDA, CDR2 SQIVND (reference sequence). In DNA, the CDR3 is TGTGCCAGTAGTGACAGGGGGCGAAATGAAAAACTGTTTTTT. Its translation is CASSDRGRNEKLFF.

This clone was observed a single time. This rearrangement joins TRBV5-5 to TRBJ1-6; D is possibly TRBD1 (5 bases). Germline CDR1 and CDR2: SGHKS and YYEKEE (reference sequence). This CDR3 contains 14 residues. Trimming removed 0 bases at V and 6 bases at J, with 7 bases between. This chain's CDR3 is CASSLGTRNSPLHF. CDR3 nucleotide sequence: TGTGCCAGCAGCTTGGGGACACGTAATTCACCCCTCCACTTT.

This clone showed up just a few times. This rearrangement joins TRBV6-6 to TRBJ2-7, with 10 bases fitting TRBD2. V lost 5 bases, J lost 2 bases, and 12 bases stayed unmatched. This CDR3 is built from 17 residues. Germline V gives CDR1 MNHNY, CDR2 SVGAGI (reference sequence). The CDR3 nucleotides read TGTGCCAGCAGTCCCGCCACCCCACTAGCGGGAACCTACGAGCAGTACTTC. This codes for CASSPATPLAGTYEQYF.

The chain has TRBV4-1 and TRBJ1-2, with D unclear. Looked up from germline, CDR1 is MGHRA and CDR2 is YSYEKL. This CDR3 comprises 15 residues. V was cut by 0 bases and J by 2 bases, with 10 bases left in between. The CDR3 nucleotides read TGCGCCAGCAGCCAAGATTCCGCCAGGAACTATGGCTACACCTTC. It is translated as CASSQDSARNYGYTF.

This clone came up a few times. The rearrangement uses TRBV28 and TRBJ1-2; 9 nucleotides match TRBD1. Germline V lookup: CDR1 MDHEN, CDR2 SYDVKM. The CDR3 extends over 13 amino acids. The J segment lost 4 bases and the V segment lost 6 bases, leaving 3 bases of the junction unmatched. The CDR3 coding sequence is TGTGCCAGCAGCTACAGGGGGCTCTATGGCTACACCTTC. Its protein is CASSYRGLYGYTF.

The chain uses TRBV4-3 and TRBJ2-3, with no clear D. Between the trimmed V and J ends, which lost 0 bases and 3 bases, there was a span of 10 bases. Germline values: CDR1 LGHNA, CDR2 YSLEER. CDR3 length: 15 residues. The CDR3 loop is CASSQDGTRTDTQYF. The CDR3 nucleotides are TGCGCCAGCAGCCAAGATGGTACGCGGACAGATACGCAGTATTTT.